These 10 T cell receptor beta chains were all obtained from the same sample, sequenced in a study of identical twins. One entry per CDR3 protein, called by TCRdb with MiXCR from the 5' RACE reads. Among 270,000 or so distinct CDR3 sequences listed, about 8.3% were seen once. Separately, the same data were catalogued under a study of yellow fever vaccine responses in identical twins.

Specimen: CD8+ T cells sorted from blood. These TCRs come from a woman in her late teens or twenties in good health.

The table lists this clonotype with many counts. The chain uses TRBV29-1 and TRBJ1-2, with 9 bases identical to TRBD1. Per germline, CDR1 SQVTM and CDR2 ANQGSEA. This CDR3 region has 12 residues. V dropped 7 bases and J dropped 5; count of bases not matched to a gene: 5. CDR3 sequence (DNA): TGCAGCGCACCGGGACAGGGTTATGGCTACACCTTC. Translation: CSAPGQGYGYTF.

This clonotype turned up a few times. This chain connects TRBV5-5 to TRBJ2-1; TRBD2 is a possible D gene (5 bases). Germline assignment: CDR1 SGHKS and CDR2 YYEKEE (reference sequence). This CDR3 region has 15 residues. V lost 4 bases and J 0 bases, leaving 11 bases between the germline ends. Here the CDR3 DNA reads TGTGCCAGCAGCCACGGGGTTAGCTCCTACAATGAGCAGTTCTTC. Translating gives CASSHGVSSYNEQFF.

This rearrangement joins TRBV2 to TRBJ1-1, with a possible D match to TRBD1 (6 bases). CDR1 and CDR2 from the germline V gene are SNHLY and FYNNEI. There are 15 residues in the CDR3. The germline V and J ends were trimmed by 8 bases and 0 bases, with 16 bases remaining between them. Written as DNA, the CDR3 is TGTGCCAGCCTTACCACAGGGAATATGAACACTGAAGCTTTCTTT. Translating gives CASLTTGNMNTEAFF.

There are a few counts of this clonotype. Written as DNA, the CDR3 is TGTGCCAGCTGCTCCGGGCAGAGGGACAATGAGCAGTTCTTC. The encoded protein is CASCSGQRDNEQFF. V is TRBV28 and J is TRBJ2-1; TRBD2 might be the D (5 bases). CDR1 and CDR2 from the germline V gene are MDHEN and SYDVKM. The CDR3 has 14 residues. V shed 8 bases and J shed 5 bases, with 16 bases lying between them. Based on the CDR3 plus reference TRBV28 and TRBJ2-1, the full variable domain is DVKVTQSSRYLVKRTGEKVFLECVQDMDHENMFWYRQDPGLGLRLIYFSYDVKMKEKGDIPEGYSVSREKKERFSLILESASTNQTSMYLCASCSGQRDNEQFFGPGTRLTVL.

This clonotype was seen many times. The chain combines TRBV6-6 with TRBJ1-4, with unresolved D. Germline values: CDR1 MNHNY, CDR2 SVGAGI (reference sequence). The CDR3 totals 12 residues. Trimming removed 7 bases at V and 7 bases at J, with 10 bases between. The CDR3, as DNA: TGTGCCAGCACTGGAAGTGGTGAAAAACTGTTTTTT. Amino acids: CASTGSGEKLFF.

This clonotype was picked up a small number of times. The genes are TRBV2 and TRBJ2-7; 7 nucleotides line up with TRBD1. The CDR3 has 13 amino acids. Germline CDR1 and CDR2: SNHLY and FYNNEI. V shed 10 bases, J shed 0 bases, and the junction held 6 bases outside the gene matches. The CDR3 reads CATSTGLSYEQYF. The CDR3 bases are TGTGCCACCTCGACAGGGCTCTCCTACGAGCAGTACTTC. The full variable domain, with the rest looked up from reference TRBV2 and TRBJ2-7, is EPEVTQTPSHQVTQMGQEVILRCVPISNHLYFYWYRQILGQKVEFLVSFYNNEISEKSEIFDDQFSVERPDGSNFTLKIRSTKLEDSAMYFCATSTGLSYEQYFGPGTRLTVT.

The V gene is TRBV5-1, the J gene TRBJ2-1; D may match TRBD1 or TRBD2 (5 bases each). V was trimmed by 5 bases and J by 5 bases, leaving 17 bases between them. CDR1 is SGHRS, CDR2 YFSETQ, per germline. This CDR3 region has 15 residues. The CDR3 region has the DNA TGCGCCAGCAGTAGCGATGTGGGGGTTGACAATGAGCAGTTCTTC. It specifies CASSSDVGVDNEQFF. Based on the CDR3 plus reference TRBV5-1 and TRBJ2-1, the full variable domain is KAGVTQTPRYLIKTRGQQVTLSCSPISGHRSVSWYQQTPGQGLQFLFEYFSETQRNKGNFPGRFSGRQFSNSRSEMNVSTLELGDSALYLCASSSDVGVDNEQFFGPGTRLTVL.

The CDR3 region has the DNA TGCAGCGTACTACAGGGTACTCAGTACGAGCAGTACTTC. Translating gives CSVLQGTQYEQYF. The chain combines TRBV29-1 with TRBJ2-7, with a weak D call TRBD1 (6 bases). CDR3 length equals 13 residues. Germline V gene data show CDR1 as SQVTM and CDR2 as ANQGSEA. V was shortened by 6 bases and J by 4 bases, with 16 bases between the two germline ends.

Here the CDR3 DNA reads TGTGCCAGCAGCGGGGGCTTGGCCAACGTCCTGACTTTC. Translation: CASSGGLANVLTF. This chain uses TRBV7-9 with TRBJ2-6, with a weak D call TRBD1 (6 bases). CDR3 length: 13 amino acids. CDR1 is SEHNR and CDR2 is FQNEAQ in the germline V gene (reference sequence). V was trimmed by 5 bases and J by 6 bases, leaving 8 bases between them.

V is TRBV29-1 and J is TRBJ1-2; possibly TRBD1 for D (5 bases). The CDR3 consists of 13 residues. V shed 6 bases and J shed 6 bases, with 17 bases lying between them. Germline CDR1 SQVTM, CDR2 ANQGSEA. The CDR3, as DNA: TGCAGCGTCACCGCCGGGACCGGGAATGGCTACACCTTC. This codes for CSVTAGTGNGYTF.